Below are 6 T cell receptor beta chains sequenced from a single sample in a study of blood T cells in healthy people across ages. Primed by a sample-barcoded 5' primer and a J-beta primer mix, a second PCR proceeded for about 7 to 12 cycles. Each CDR3 protein is one row after TCRdb ran MiXCR on the 5' RACE reads. This sample carries about 510,000 distinct CDR3 sequences, around a quarter of them seen once, and the ten largest clones take about 3.3%. These records were also assigned to another study, of T cells of mothers and their children.

Sequencing was performed on blood. The source of these receptors is a boy aged 2-15 years in good health.

CDR3 DNA: TGCAGTACCCACCAGGGGTTTGAGCAGTTCTTC. Its protein is CSTHQGFEQFF. The chain links TRBV20-1 to TRBJ2-5, with a possible D match to TRBD1 (6 bases). Near its end, the DNA agrees better with TRBJ2-1, so the J call may be wrong. Germline CDR1 DFQATT, CDR2 SNEGSKA (reference sequence). This CDR3 contains 11 residues.

The chain combines TRBV5-1 with TRBJ2-3; no firm D call. The CDR3 contains 13 residues. CDR1 and CDR2 from the germline V gene are SGHRS and YFSETQ. The V end was cut by 3 bases, the J end by 6 bases, with 11 bases between. DNA of the CDR3: TGCGCCAGCAGCTGTGTTTCGAGGGATACGCAGTATTTT. It is translated as CASSCVSRDTQYF.

The chain combines TRBV5-4 with TRBJ1-2; D might be TRBD1 (6 bases). Germline values: CDR1 SGHNT, CDR2 YYREEE (reference sequence). The V end was cut by 4 bases, the J end by 7 bases, with 17 bases between. The CDR3 is made up of 14 amino acids. This CDR3 reads CASSPFQGKGGYTF. Written as DNA, the CDR3 is TGTGCCAGCAGCCCCTTCCAGGGGAAGGGTGGCTACACCTTC.

The chain is built from TRBV20-1 and TRBJ2-1, with D perhaps TRBD1 (6 bases). The CDR3 length is 12 residues. CDR1 and CDR2 from the germline V gene are DFQATT and SNEGSKA (reference sequence). Trimming removed 5 bases from V and 4 bases from J, with 9 bases in between. This CDR3 reads CSAHTGYNEQFF. The CDR3 DNA follows: TGCAGTGCTCACACAGGGTACAATGAGCAGTTCTTC.

This rearrangement joins TRBV7-9 to TRBJ2-1; 7 bases are shared with TRBD1. This CDR3 region has 16 residues. Germline V gene data show CDR1 as SEHNR and CDR2 as FQNEAQ (reference sequence). V trimming: 4 bases; J trimming: 3 bases; junction bases outside the gene matches: 9. CDR3 nucleotide sequence: TGTGCCAGCAGCTGGCGTGCACAGGGGATCTACAATGAGCAGTTCTTC. Translated: CASSWRAQGIYNEQFF.

Many counts were recorded for this clonotype. The V and J genes are TRBV7-2 and TRBJ2-5, with 9 bases lining up with TRBD2. CDR1 and CDR2 (germline): SGHTA, FQGNSA. Unmatched junction bases numbered 2, after V lost 5 bases and J lost 1 base. The CDR3 length is 14 residues. This CDR3 reads CASSPTSGQETQYF. The CDR3 DNA reads TGTGCCAGCAGCCCGACTAGCGGCCAAGAGACCCAGTACTTC. The full variable domain, its missing parts supplied by reference TRBV7-2 and TRBJ2-5, is GAGVSQSPSNKVTEKGKDVELRCDPISGHTALYWYRQSLGQGLEFLIYFQGNSAPDKSGLPSDRFSAERTGGSVSTLTIQRTQQEDSAVYLCASSPTSGQETQYFGPGTRLLVL.